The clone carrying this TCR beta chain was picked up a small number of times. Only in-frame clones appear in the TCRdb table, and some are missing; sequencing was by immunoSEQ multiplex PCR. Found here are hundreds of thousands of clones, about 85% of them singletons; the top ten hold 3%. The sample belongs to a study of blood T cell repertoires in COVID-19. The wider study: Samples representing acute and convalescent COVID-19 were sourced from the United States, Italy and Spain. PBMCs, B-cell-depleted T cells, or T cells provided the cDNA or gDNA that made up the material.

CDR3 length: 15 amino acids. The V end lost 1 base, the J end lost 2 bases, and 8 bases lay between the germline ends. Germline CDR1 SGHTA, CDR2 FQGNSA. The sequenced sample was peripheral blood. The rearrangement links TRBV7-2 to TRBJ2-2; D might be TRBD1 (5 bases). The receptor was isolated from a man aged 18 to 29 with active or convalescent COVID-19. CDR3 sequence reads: CASSLVTANTGELFF. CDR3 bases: TGTGCCAGCAGCTTAGTGACAGCAAACACCGGGGAGCTGTTTTTT.